Each of the 22 T cell receptor beta chains below was sequenced from the same sample in a study of blood T cells in healthy people across ages. Next came a second PCR, run for about 7 to 12 cycles, which used a sample-barcoded 5' primer along with a J-beta primer mix. Each CDR3 protein is one row after TCRdb ran MiXCR on the 5' RACE reads. The table includes some 1.5 million distinct CDR3 sequences, 25% to 30% detected once. The specimen was blood. These receptors all stem from a woman aged 25 to 45 in good health.

This clonotype was detected a few times. In nucleotides, the CDR3 is TGTGCCAGCAGCCTAGGACCGACAGGGGCAACCGACAATGAGCAGTTCTTC. As protein: CASSLGPTGATDNEQFF. This chain connects TRBV4-2 to TRBJ2-1; 8 bases fit TRBD1. Germline V gives CDR1 LGHNA, CDR2 YNFKEQ. The CDR3 is made up of 17 amino acids. V was pared by 4 bases and J by 5 bases, with 13 bases of the junction left unmatched.

This chain links TRBV28 with TRBJ2-7, with 7 bases lining up with TRBD1. The trim removed 6 bases at V and 2 bases at J, leaving 10 bases unmatched. The CDR3 covers 15 residues. Per the germline V gene, CDR1 is MDHEN and CDR2 is SYDVKM. CDR3 loop: CASSSDRDSAYEQYF. The DNA of the CDR3 is TGTGCCAGCAGCTCCGATAGGGACAGTGCCTACGAGCAGTACTTC.

This clonotype was seen a few times. This chain joins TRBV2 and TRBJ1-1; 7 nucleotides align to TRBD1. The CDR3 runs to 13 residues. V shed 7 bases and J 11 bases; nucleotides not matched to a gene: 13. The germline CDR1 and CDR2 sequences are SNHLY and FYNNEI. The CDR3 nucleotides are TGTGCCAGCACCTTAAGTGGGGGGACAGTTGCTTTCTTT. Translating it yields CASTLSGGTVAFF.

The V and J genes are TRBV6-5 and TRBJ2-4; D may match TRBD1 or TRBD2 (5 bases each). The better agreement between TRBJ2-7 and the DNA end casts doubt on the J call. The CDR3 is 14 residues long. Germline loops: CDR1 MNHEY, CDR2 SVGAGI. The DNA for the CDR3 is TGTGCCAGCAGTCGGCTGGGGGATTACTACGAGCAGTACTTC. It is translated as CASSRLGDYYEQYF.

J is TRBJ1-6 and V is TRBV11-2; D uncertain. CDR1 and CDR2 from the germline V gene are SGHAT and FQNNGV. This CDR3 is 14 amino acids long. The V end was cut by 7 bases, the J end by 8 bases, with 15 bases between. This chain's CDR3 is CASNRALPHSPLHF. In DNA, the CDR3 is TGTGCCAGCAACCGGGCACTTCCCCATTCACCCCTCCACTTT.

This clonotype occurred a few times. V gene TRBV29-1 combines with J gene TRBJ1-5; tentatively, D is TRBD1 (5 bases). The germline V gene has CDR1 SQVTM and CDR2 ANQGSEA. The CDR3 totals 14 residues. The V gene lost 3 bases and the J gene lost 4 bases, with 13 bases spanning the gap. This chain's CDR3 is CSVEVGHPNQPQHF. CDR3 coding DNA: TGCAGCGTTGAGGTCGGACACCCGAATCAGCCCCAGCATTTT.

This clonotype was detected only a few times. The chain has TRBV28 and TRBJ1-5; the D is unclear. Deletions cut 6 bases from V and 11 bases from J, with 17 bases between. The CDR3 contains 13 residues. Per germline, CDR1 MDHEN and CDR2 SYDVKM. CDR3 sequence: CASRGFAGSAQHF. The CDR3 coding sequence is TGTGCCAGCAGGGGGTTTGCGGGGTCGGCCCAGCATTTT.

The chain employs TRBV12-3 or TRBV12-4 and TRBJ2-1; 9 bases match TRBD1. Losses at the gene ends were 4 bases for V and 8 bases for J; bases not matched to a gene: 6. The length of the CDR3 is 14 residues. CDR3 sequence (DNA): TGTGCCAGCAGTTCCGAACAGGGGGCCCATGAGCAGTTCTTC. Its protein product is CASSSEQGAHEQFF.

This clonotype has at least ten counts. The chain is built from TRBV4-1 and TRBJ1-2; D unresolved. V was clipped by 0 bases and J by 0 bases, with 11 bases between them. This CDR3 has 16 amino acids. Germline loops: CDR1 MGHRA, CDR2 YSYEKL. The CDR3 sequence: CASSQDGAEPNYGYTF. CDR3 nucleotides: TGCGCCAGCAGCCAAGATGGCGCAGAACCTAACTATGGCTACACCTTC.

The chain links TRBV9 to TRBJ2-3, with 7 positions matching TRBD2. V was clipped by 4 bases and J by 3 bases; unmatched bases: 11. The germline V gene encodes CDR1 SGDLS and CDR2 YYNGEE. The CDR3 totals 16 residues. For the CDR3, the DNA is TGTGCCAGCAGCTCTAGGAAGACTAGCTCGACAGATACGCAGTATTTT. It codes for CASSSRKTSSTDTQYF.

This sequence joins TRBV5-1 and TRBJ2-7, with TRBD1 matching 7 bases. The CDR3 has 15 residues. Per germline, CDR1 SGHRS and CDR2 YFSETQ. The V and J ends lost 2 bases and 2 bases, in that order; junction bases with no gene match: 7. The CDR3 DNA reads TGCGCCAGCAGCTTAGACCGGGACAGACCCTACGAGCAGTACTTC. Translating it yields CASSLDRDRPYEQYF. The variable domain in full, completed from reference TRBV5-1 and TRBJ2-7, reads KAGVTQTPRYLIKTRGQQVTLSCSPISGHRSVSWYQQTPGQGLQFLFEYFSETQRNKGNFPGRFSGRQFSNSRSEMNVSTLELGDSALYLCASSLDRDRPYEQYFGPGTRLTVT.

The chain carries TRBV3-1 and TRBJ1-4, with TRBD1 identical over 7 bases. V trimming: 4 bases; J trimming: 8 bases; junction bases outside the gene matches: 1. CDR3 size: 12 residues. The germline gives CDR1 LGHDT, CDR2 YNNKEL (reference sequence). The CDR3: CASSLGQEKLFF. As DNA, the CDR3 is TGTGCCAGCAGCCTGGGACAGGAAAAACTGTTTTTT.

On this clonotype itself: A junction boundary mismatches the germline segment, possibly from a read error. The chain joins TRBV12-3 or TRBV12-4 to TRBJ2-1; D perhaps matches TRBD2 (5 bases). The CDR3 loop spans 17 amino acids. CDR3 bases: TGTGCCAGCAGTCCCATCATAGCGCCCCGTCCAGGTAATGAGCTGTTCTTC. It yields the protein CASSPIIAPRPGNELFF.

The chain uses TRBV5-5 and TRBJ1-1, with D possibly TRBD1 on 6 matching bases. The V gene's germline CDR1 is SGHKS and CDR2 YYEKEE (reference sequence). Trimming took 4 bases from V and 6 from J, leaving 22 bases between them. The CDR3 totals 16 residues. The CDR3, as DNA: TGTGCCAGCAGCGGGGGGGCAGGGGAGAGAGTAGCTGAAGCTTTCTTT. Translating gives CASSGGAGERVAEAFF.

This clonotype has a handful of counts. The chain is built from TRBV5-1 and TRBJ1-4; 9 nucleotides align to TRBD1. The ends lost 2 bases at V and 8 bases at J; junction bases unmatched: 13. The CDR3 has 17 residues. Germline V gene sequence: CDR1 SGHRS, CDR2 YFSETQ. CDR3 residues: CASSFTGGGGRGEKLFF. CDR3 in DNA: TGCGCCAGCAGCTTCACAGGGGGCGGCGGCCGGGGAGAAAAACTGTTTTTT.

This clonotype turned up a few times. The junction departs from the called germline gene at one end, perhaps through a read error. The rearrangement links TRBV2 to TRBJ2-3; D may be TRBD1 (6 bases). Germline assignment: CDR1 SNHLY and CDR2 FYNNEI. The CDR3 loop spans 15 amino acids. This CDR3 is CANSPGTSSTDTQYF. CDR3 sequence (DNA): TGTGCCAACAGTCCCGGGACATCTAGCACAGATACGCAGTATTTT.

The genes are TRBV20-1 and TRBJ1-1, with D possibly being TRBD1 (5 bases). V lost 5 bases and J lost 0, with 16 bases in between. The CDR3 spans 15 residues. Germline CDR1 is DFQATT and CDR2 is SNEGSKA (reference sequence). The CDR3 loop is CSAPPMGRLNTEAFF. The CDR3 coding sequence is TGCAGTGCTCCCCCAATGGGACGGTTGAACACTGAAGCTTTCTTT.

The CDR3 nucleotides read TGTGCCAGCATTCCAGGGGGGAACACTGAAGCTTTCTTT. Its protein product is CASIPGGNTEAFF. The genes are TRBV6-2 or TRBV6-3 and TRBJ1-1; 7 bases are shared with TRBD1. In germline, CDR1 is MNHEY, CDR2 SVGEGT. Trimming removed 7 bases from V and 1 base from J; junction bases left unmatched: 3. This CDR3 has 13 residues.

The genes are TRBV30 and TRBJ2-7; 8 bases match TRBD2. With V trimmed by 8 bases and J by 6 bases, 12 bases remained unmatched. CDR3 size: 13 residues. CDR1 and CDR2 from the germline V gene are GTSNPN and SVGIG (reference sequence). CDR3 in amino acids: CAGNGGASSEQYF. The CDR3 DNA is TGTGCCGGGAACGGGGGGGCCTCCAGCGAGCAGTACTTC.

About this clonotype: Being one base from a much bigger clone, this may be a read error. The gene calls are TRBV29-1 and TRBJ1-5; D is uncertain. The CDR3 spans 16 residues. The germline CDR1 and CDR2 sequences are SQVTM and ANQGSEA. Here the CDR3 DNA reads TGCAGCGTCTGCCTCGGACCGGCGGGGAGCAATCGGCCCCAGCATTTT. Its protein product is CSVCLGPAGSNRPQHF. Using reference TRBV29-1 and TRBJ1-5 for the parts outside the CDR3, the full variable domain is SAVISQKPSRDICQRGTSLTIQCQVDSQVTMMFWYRQQPGQSLTLIATANQGSEATYESGFVIDKFPISRPNLTFSTLTVSNMSPEDSSIYLCSVCLGPAGSNRPQHFGDGTRLSIL.

The chain uses TRBV29-1 and TRBJ1-3, with 7 bases fitting TRBD1. The CDR3 runs 12 residues. Trimming removed 6 bases from V and 8 bases from J; junction bases left unmatched: 7. Germline V gene sequence: CDR1 SQVTM, CDR2 ANQGSEA. Here the CDR3 reads CSVKTGIDTIYF. The DNA for the CDR3 is TGCAGCGTCAAGACAGGGATAGACACCATATATTTT.

The rearrangement links TRBV20-1 to TRBJ2-2; tentative D call: TRBD2 (6 bases). The CDR3 totals 13 residues. Germline V gene sequence: CDR1 DFQATT, CDR2 SNEGSKA (reference sequence). The V end lost 6 bases, the J end lost 3 bases, and 11 bases lay between the germline ends. In DNA form, the CDR3 reads TGCAGTGCCAAGAGGAGGGACACCGGGGAGCTGTTTTTT. Residues: CSAKRRDTGELFF.